The entry below describes one TCR beta chain. Generated by immunoSEQ multiplex PCR, the TCRdb table keeps only in-frame clones and is missing some. The repertoire holds approximately 100,000 clones, with approximately 84% as singletons. The sample originates from a study of blood T cell repertoires in COVID-19. Study information: The samples span acute and convalescent COVID-19 from the United States, Italy and Spain. T cells, B-cell-depleted T cells, or PBMCs supplied cDNA or gDNA.

Sequencing was carried out using peripheral blood. This TCR was recovered from a woman of 80 years or more with acute or convalescent COVID-19.

The CDR3 spells CASSQAVQARGYGYTF. In nucleotides, the CDR3 is TGCGCCAGCAGCCAAGCAGTACAGGCCCGTGGCTATGGCTACACCTTC. This chain uses TRBV4-1 with TRBJ1-2; a possible D gene is TRBD1 (5 bases). V was shortened by 1 base and J by 4 bases, with 16 bases between the two germline ends. Germline CDR1 is MGHRA and CDR2 is YSYEKL. The length of the CDR3 is 16 residues.